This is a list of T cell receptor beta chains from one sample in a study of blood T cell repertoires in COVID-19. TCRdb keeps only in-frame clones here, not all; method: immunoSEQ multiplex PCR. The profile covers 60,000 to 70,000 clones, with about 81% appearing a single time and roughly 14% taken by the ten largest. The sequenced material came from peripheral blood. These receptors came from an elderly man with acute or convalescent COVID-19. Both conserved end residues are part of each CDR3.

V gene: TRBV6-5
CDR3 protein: CASTRARYYNEQFF

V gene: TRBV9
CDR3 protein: CASSVWAGQGYTF

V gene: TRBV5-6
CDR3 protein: CASSLAGNYGYTF

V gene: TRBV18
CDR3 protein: CASSPPIREGGYTF

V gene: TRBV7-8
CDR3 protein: CASSPAWTGPYEQYF

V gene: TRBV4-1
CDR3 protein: CASSQDKSLAGGNNEQFF

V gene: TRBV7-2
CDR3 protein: CASSLVPGLSNEQYF

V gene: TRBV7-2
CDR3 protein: CASSIWTSGGGEQFF

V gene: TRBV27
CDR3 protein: CASSLSRQGFLAFF

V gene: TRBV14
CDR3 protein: CASRASRGTNEKLFF

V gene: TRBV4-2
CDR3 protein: CASSQEPTVFGYTF